These 15 T cell receptor beta chains came from one sample sequenced in a study of shared clonotypes between healthy human individuals. Clones were sequenced by immunoSEQ multiplex PCR, and TCRdb holds only the in-frame ones, with some missing. Of 2.3 million or so clones listed, about 92% are singletons. The sequenced sample was naive CD4+ T cells from PBMCs. Documented subset: CD45RA+ positively selected. Receptors were obtained from a young man in good health. Some clones in this sample may be carry-over from other donors' samples.

V is TRBV5-1 and J is TRBJ2-7, with 13 bases that match TRBD2. The trim removed 5 bases at V and 2 bases at J, leaving 4 bases unmatched. Germline assignment: CDR1 SGHRS and CDR2 YFSETQ. The CDR3 spans 15 residues. CDR3 in amino acids: CASRNGLAGAYEQYF. CDR3 nucleotides: TGCGCCAGCAGGAATGGACTAGCGGGAGCCTACGAGCAGTACTTC.

V is TRBV6-5 and J is TRBJ2-7, with 7 positions matching TRBD1. Germline V lookup: CDR1 MNHEY, CDR2 SVGAGI. This CDR3 contains 15 residues. V was clipped by 2 bases and J by 3 bases; unmatched bases: 7. CDR3 residues: CASSYQGDKIYEQYF. The CDR3 nucleotides are TGTGCCAGCAGTTACCAGGGGGACAAAATCTACGAGCAGTACTTC.

This clone was counted a single time. The CDR3 nucleotides read TGTGCCAGCATCCCCCCGGGGACTAGCGGGAGGACTACGCAGTATTTT. Translated: CASIPPGTSGRTTQYF. The gene calls are TRBV28 and TRBJ2-3, with TRBD2 matching 15 bases. The CDR3 sequence is 16 residues long. V lost 7 bases and J lost 8; bases outside the gene matches: 10. In germline, CDR1 is MDHEN, CDR2 SYDVKM.

This clone appeared a few times. This chain uses TRBV4-1 with TRBJ2-7; 7 bases fit TRBD1. V shed 2 bases and J 2 bases; nucleotides not matched to a gene: 3. Germline values: CDR1 MGHRA, CDR2 YSYEKL. The CDR3 sequence is 14 residues long. The CDR3 reads CASSQLGQAYEQYF. CDR3 DNA sequence: TGCGCCAGCAGCCAACTTGGACAGGCCTACGAGCAGTACTTC.

This clone was seen a single time. This sequence joins TRBV6-1 and TRBJ2-3, with D possibly being TRBD1 (5 bases). In germline, CDR1 is MNHNS, CDR2 SASEGT. V was cut by 6 bases and J by 2 bases, with 12 bases left in between. The CDR3 covers 14 residues. The CDR3 reads CASRTTASTDTQYF. In DNA form, the CDR3 reads TGTGCCAGCAGAACGACAGCATCCACAGATACGCAGTATTTT.

The chain couples TRBV5-1 to TRBJ2-1; 11 positions match TRBD2. Germline loops: CDR1 SGHRS, CDR2 YFSETQ. V gave up 0 bases and J gave up 4 bases; unmatched junction bases: 3. CDR3 length equals 16 residues. The CDR3 region has the DNA TGCGCCAGCAGCTTGGTTGGGACTAGCGGATACAATGAGCAGTTCTTC. Its translation: CASSLVGTSGYNEQFF.

The gene calls are TRBV5-8 and TRBJ2-5, with D tentatively TRBD2 (5 bases). The CDR3 sequence is 10 residues long. V gave up 10 bases and J gave up 5 bases, with 9 bases separating them. Germline CDR1 reads SGHTS; CDR2 reads YDEGEE. The CDR3 here is CAPSGETQYF. DNA of the CDR3: TGTGCCCCCTCGGGGGAGACCCAGTACTTC.

This clone has more than one count but fewer than ten. The V gene is TRBV25-1, the J gene TRBJ2-7; D possibly corresponds to TRBD2 (5 bases). The CDR3 covers 11 residues. V lost 10 bases, J lost 2 bases, and 9 bases lay in between. The germline gives CDR1 MGHDK, CDR2 SYGVNS. CDR3 loop: CATTSTYEQYF. The CDR3 nucleotides are TGTGCCACCACTAGTACCTACGAGCAGTACTTC.

The chain uses TRBV7-9 and TRBJ2-1; TRBD2 agrees at 14 bases. In germline, CDR1 is SEHNR, CDR2 FQNEAQ (reference sequence). The CDR3 covers 15 residues. With V trimmed by 5 bases and J by 9 bases, 6 bases remained unmatched. The CDR3 loop reads CASSRTSGRQGEQFF. CDR3 nucleotides: TGTGCCAGCAGCCGGACTAGCGGGAGGCAAGGTGAGCAGTTCTTC.

The chain carries TRBV19 and TRBJ2-5; D is possibly TRBD2 (6 bases). V lost 1 base and J 5 bases, leaving 14 bases between the germline ends. The CDR3 extends over 15 amino acids. Germline V gene sequence: CDR1 LNHDA, CDR2 SQIVND (reference sequence). The DNA of the CDR3 is TGTGCCAGTAGTATAGGTTGGGGGGACCTGGAGACCCAGTACTTC. It codes for CASSIGWGDLETQYF.

The chain carries TRBV4-3 and TRBJ2-2; 11 positions match TRBD2. The CDR3 has 17 amino acids. J was trimmed by 4 bases and V by 4 bases; bases with no gene match: 8. Germline V gives CDR1 LGHNA, CDR2 YSLEER. The CDR3 loop reads CASSPELAGDRTGELFF. The CDR3 nucleotides are TGCGCCAGCAGCCCAGAACTAGCGGGAGATCGCACCGGGGAGCTGTTTTTT.

V gene TRBV11-3 combines with J gene TRBJ2-3, with D possibly matching TRBD2 (5 bases). CDR3 size: 15 residues. Germline lookup yields CDR1 SGHNT and CDR2 YENEEA. Between the trimmed V and J ends, which lost 4 bases and 4 bases, there was a span of 15 bases. The CDR3 DNA sequence: TGTGCCAGCAGCTCCCGATCTAGCTCCCCAGATACGCAGTATTTT. Its translation is CASSSRSSSPDTQYF. Full variable domain (missing parts from reference TRBV11-3 and TRBJ2-3): EAGVVQSPRYKIIEKKQPVAFWCNPISGHNTLYWYLQNLGQGPELLIRYENEEAVDDSQLPKDRFSAERLKGVDSTLKIQPAELGDSAVYLCASSSRSSSPDTQYFGPGTRLTVL.

This clone has only a few counts. The same CDR3 arises from other DNA sequences in this sample as well. V usage is TRBV18 and J usage is TRBJ1-5, with D perhaps TRBD1 (5 bases). The V and J ends lost 3 bases and 5 bases respectively, with 11 bases between them. The CDR3 has 14 amino acids. CDR1 is KGHSH and CDR2 is LQKENI in the germline V gene. CDR3 sequence (DNA): TGTGCCAGCTCACCTCAGGGCCGCGATCAGCCCCAGCATTTT. This translates into CASSPQGRDQPQHF.

The J gene is TRBJ2-5, the V gene TRBV5-1, with TRBD2 matching over 12 bases. V lost 0 bases, J lost 3 bases, and 3 bases stayed unmatched. Germline V lookup: CDR1 SGHRS, CDR2 YFSETQ. The CDR3 contains 16 residues. This CDR3 reads CASSLALAGGEETQYF. The DNA of the CDR3 is TGCGCCAGCAGCTTGGCACTAGCGGGAGGTGAAGAGACCCAGTACTTC.

Only a few counts were recorded for this clone. The CDR3 spells CASTESAPTYEQYF. The DNA of the CDR3 is TGTGCCAGCACCGAGTCAGCCCCTACCTACGAGCAGTACTTC. The chain is built from TRBV28 and TRBJ2-7; D gene unclear. CDR3 length equals 14 residues. V dropped 7 bases and J dropped 2 bases, with 15 bases sitting between them. Germline CDR1 MDHEN, CDR2 SYDVKM.